The 22 T cell receptor beta chains below come from one sample, sequenced in a study of shared T cell receptors in the human thymus. TCRdb keeps only in-frame clones here, not all; method: immunoSEQ multiplex PCR. Of approximately 660,000 clones in the sample, around 87% were seen once. These data were also reused for a study on human thymus T cells.

The specimen sequenced was thymocytes. The receptors stem from a boy under two years old with a congenital heart defect.

This chain links TRBV6-1 with TRBJ2-7, with D perhaps matching TRBD1 (6 bases). The ends were cut back, 6 bases at V and 2 bases at J, with 14 bases in the middle. Per germline, CDR1 MNHNS and CDR2 SASEGT. The CDR3 has 14 residues. The CDR3 loop reads CASSPGTPTYEQYF. The CDR3 nucleotides read TGTGCCAGCAGCCCCGGGACACCCACCTACGAGCAGTACTTC.

The V gene is TRBV5-6, the J gene TRBJ2-7; D is possibly TRBD2 (5 bases). Deletions cut 1 base from V and 2 bases from J, with 16 bases between. The CDR3 contains 16 residues. Germline V gene lookup returns CDR1 SGHDT and CDR2 YYEEEE. The CDR3 region has the DNA TGTGCCAGCAGCTTGCCCGGTGTGGCAGCGGCCTACGAGCAGTACTTC. Residues: CASSLPGVAAAYEQYF.

The V call is TRBV10-2, the J call TRBJ2-3; 8 positions match TRBD1. The CDR3 is made up of 13 amino acids. Germline CDR1 reads WSHSY; CDR2 reads SAAADI. V lost 3 bases, J lost 14 bases, and 10 bases stayed unmatched. In DNA, the CDR3 is TGCGCCAGCAGTGAAGATGGCAGGGGGCGAAGGTATTTT. It encodes CASSEDGRGRRYF.

In regard to this clone: Different DNA sequences within this sample yield the same CDR3. J is TRBJ2-7 and V is TRBV20-1, with 7 bases that match TRBD1. Germline V gene sequence: CDR1 DFQATT, CDR2 SNEGSKA (reference sequence). The CDR3 is made up of 11 amino acids. Germline trimming cut 6 bases from V and 6 bases from J; bases unmatched to any gene: 5. The CDR3 loop is CSAPQGSEQYF. The CDR3 region has the DNA TGCAGTGCGCCACAGGGGTCCGAGCAGTACTTC.

This clone was seen just once. The chain couples TRBV28 to TRBJ1-5; TRBD1 is a possible D gene (5 bases). Germline values: CDR1 MDHEN, CDR2 SYDVKM. The V and J ends lost 8 bases and 1 base respectively, with 21 bases between them. CDR3 size: 17 residues. The chain's CDR3 is CASRRGALAASNQPQHF. The CDR3 DNA is TGTGCCAGCCGTCGCGGGGCGCTGGCTGCGAGCAATCAGCCCCAGCATTTT.

The J gene is TRBJ1-1, the V gene TRBV6-1; 10 bases fit TRBD1. After removal of 4 bases from V and 1 base from J, the junction contained 9 bases not matched to a gene. The CDR3 is 17 amino acids. CDR1 is MNHNS, CDR2 SASEGT, per germline. The CDR3 reads CASSGPGQGSPNTEAFF. The CDR3 region has the DNA TGTGCCAGCAGTGGCCCGGGACAGGGGTCCCCGAACACTGAAGCTTTCTTT.

The chain employs TRBV5-1 and TRBJ1-5; maybe TRBD1 (6 bases). Trimming took off 5 bases at V and 1 base at J, with 13 bases between the two ends. This CDR3 contains 15 residues. The germline V gene encodes CDR1 SGHRS and CDR2 YFSETQ. The CDR3: CASRWTGHSNQPQHF. The CDR3, as DNA: TGCGCCAGCAGGTGGACGGGACACAGCAATCAGCCCCAGCATTTT.

This clone was observed a single time. V is TRBV7-6 and J is TRBJ1-5; TRBD1 agrees at 7 bases. The junction had 11 bases not matched to a gene; V was cut back by 5 bases and J by 7 bases. In germline, CDR1 is SGHVS, CDR2 FNYEAQ. The CDR3 is 15 residues long. The CDR3 loop is CASSPLREGQQPQHF. The CDR3, as DNA: TGTGCCAGCAGCCCCCTGCGAGAGGGACAGCAGCCCCAGCATTTT.

The chain combines TRBV4-1 with TRBJ2-4, with a tentative D call TRBD2 (6 bases). Germline CDR1 is MGHRA and CDR2 is YSYEKL. Trimming removed 4 bases at V and 3 bases at J, with 10 bases between. The CDR3 runs to 14 residues. CDR3 sequence reads: CASSLGGLKNIQYF. CDR3 coding DNA: TGCGCCAGCAGCCTCGGGGGTCTCAAAAACATTCAGTACTTC.

This chain joins TRBV5-1 and TRBJ2-1; D may be TRBD2 (6 bases). Germline CDR1 SGHRS, CDR2 YFSETQ. The CDR3 is made up of 16 amino acids. V was cut by 1 base and J by 8 bases, with 19 bases left in between. Written as DNA, the CDR3 is TGCGCCAGCAGCTTGAATTTGGTACGGGAGTGTGATGAGCAGTTCTTC. This sequence encodes CASSLNLVRECDEQFF.

This rearrangement joins TRBV11-3 to TRBJ2-3; TRBD2 agrees at 8 bases. V lost 0 bases to trimming and J lost 0 bases; unmatched junction nucleotides: 2. The CDR3 contains 16 residues. Germline V lookup: CDR1 SGHNT, CDR2 YENEEA. The CDR3 region is CASSLDPSGSTDTQYF. CDR3 nucleotides: TGTGCCAGCAGCTTAGATCCTAGCGGGAGCACAGATACGCAGTATTTT.

The V call is TRBV5-1, the J call TRBJ2-7; 7 bases map to TRBD1. Per the germline V gene, CDR1 is SGHRS and CDR2 is YFSETQ. Trimming removed 0 bases from V and 7 bases from J; junction bases left unmatched: 28. The CDR3 loop spans 21 amino acids. The CDR3 DNA follows: TGCGCCAGCAGCTTGGGACGGTCCCCCGGTCCCGGACAGGCGAAGAGGGCGGAGCAGTACTTC. The encoded protein is CASSLGRSPGPGQAKRAEQYF.

The chain couples TRBV28 to TRBJ2-7; 12 nucleotides match TRBD1. Unmatched junction bases numbered 13, after V lost 6 bases and J lost 4 bases. The CDR3 consists of 17 residues. Germline-derived CDR1 and CDR2 are MDHEN and SYDVKM. CDR3 loop: CASRAWGTGGEEYEQYF. CDR3 nucleotide sequence: TGTGCCAGCAGGGCCTGGGGGACAGGGGGCGAAGAGTACGAGCAGTACTTC.

The chain uses TRBV5-1 and TRBJ1-5; unclear D gene. V was shortened by 0 bases and J by 0 bases, with 4 bases between the two germline ends. Germline V gene sequence: CDR1 SGHRS, CDR2 YFSETQ. CDR3 size: 14 residues. This CDR3 reads CASSLGGSNQPQHF. In nucleotides, the CDR3 is TGCGCCAGCAGCTTGGGAGGTAGCAATCAGCCCCAGCATTTT.

The J gene is TRBJ2-3, the V gene TRBV2, with 14 bases aligning to TRBD2. Germline V gene lookup returns CDR1 SNHLY and CDR2 FYNNEI. Trimming at V came to 5 bases and at J to 0 bases, leaving 10 bases not matched to a gene. The CDR3 runs 19 residues. This CDR3 reads CASSHGTSGRSISTDTQYF. In nucleotides, the CDR3 is TGTGCCAGCAGTCACGGGACTAGCGGGAGATCAATAAGCACAGATACGCAGTATTTT.

The V gene is TRBV4-2, the J gene TRBJ1-1; perhaps TRBD1 as D (5 bases). Germline V lookup: CDR1 LGHNA, CDR2 YNFKEQ. V was cut by 5 bases and J by 4 bases, with 11 bases left in between. CDR3 size: 13 residues. The CDR3 DNA sequence: TGTGCCAGCAGCGGCAGGGCGGCCACTGAAGCTTTCTTT. It codes for CASSGRAATEAFF.

The rearrangement joins TRBV25-1 to TRBJ1-3; a weak D match, TRBD1 (5 bases). The germline V and J ends were trimmed by 5 bases and 0 bases, with 14 bases remaining between them. The CDR3 covers 16 residues. Germline values: CDR1 MGHDK, CDR2 SYGVNS. CDR3 amino acids: CASSPRRQFSGNTIYF. The CDR3 coding sequence is TGTGCCAGCAGTCCTCGAAGACAGTTCTCTGGAAACACCATATATTTT.

This chain connects TRBV6-6 to TRBJ1-5, with 7 nucleotides matching TRBD1. With V trimmed by 2 bases and J by 3 bases, 7 bases remained unmatched. Germline CDR1 reads MNHNY; CDR2 reads SVGAGI (reference sequence). The length of the CDR3 is 16 residues. CDR3 amino acids: CASSYPGTAFNQPQHF. CDR3 DNA sequence: TGTGCCAGCAGTTACCCCGGGACAGCTTTCAATCAGCCCCAGCATTTT.

The chain links TRBV10-1 to TRBJ1-5, with D uncertain. Looked up from germline, CDR1 is WNHNN and CDR2 is SYGVQD (reference sequence). V lost 10 bases to trimming and J lost 1 base, with 17 bases between them. This CDR3 region has 15 residues. CDR3 DNA sequence: TGCGCCACCGAACACCCCCGGGTGAGCAATCAGCCCCAGCATTTT. Amino acid sequence: CATEHPRVSNQPQHF.

The rearrangement joins TRBV7-6 to TRBJ2-7; 7 bases align to TRBD1. V shed 3 bases and J 6 bases; nucleotides not matched to a gene: 5. This CDR3 region has 13 residues. The V gene's germline CDR1 is SGHVS and CDR2 FNYEAQ. In DNA, the CDR3 is TGTGCCAGCAGCTTCGCCGACAGGGCCGAGCAGTACTTC. This codes for CASSFADRAEQYF.

The sample holds one count of this clone. The chain employs TRBV7-8 and TRBJ2-7; 8 bases match TRBD2. There are 14 residues in the CDR3. Germline lookup yields CDR1 SGHVS and CDR2 FQNEAQ. After removal of 10 bases from V and 7 bases from J, the junction contained 15 bases not matched to a gene. The CDR3 DNA sequence: TGTGCCACCGCGGGGGGCGGGCACATGGGGGAGCAGTACTTC. It encodes CATAGGGHMGEQYF.

About this clone: Other DNA sequences in this specimen translate into the identical CDR3. The chain employs TRBV16 and TRBJ2-7; 10 positions agree with TRBD2. The CDR3 runs 18 residues. The V and J ends lost 4 bases and 2 bases, in that order; junction bases with no gene match: 14. Germline V gene lookup returns CDR1 KGHSY and CDR2 FQNENV. The CDR3 is CASSPVAGGLARTYEQYF. CDR3 nucleotides: TGTGCCAGCAGCCCTGTGGCCGGGGGACTAGCGAGGACCTACGAGCAGTACTTC.